Listed below are T cell receptor beta chains from one sample, sequenced in a study of blood T cell repertoires in COVID-19. Only in-frame clones appear in the TCRdb table, and some are missing; sequencing was by immunoSEQ multiplex PCR. The sample gives approximately 280,000 clones, around 86% of which show up once; 2% to 2.5% is in the top ten. Source material: peripheral blood. These receptors were obtained from a woman aged 25 to 39 who had recovered from COVID-19. The CDR3 runs from the conserved cysteine through the conserved F or W. The D gene is left open where the match is weak. Clone size is shown for a subset of rows, as once, few, many or a class of expanded clone.

V gene	CDR3 length	clone size	J gene	D gene	CDR3 protein	CDR3 DNA
TRBV5-1	14	.	TRBJ1-1	.	CASSLGQVNTEAFF	TGCGCCAGCAGCTTGGGACAGGTGAACACTGAAGCTTTCTTT
TRBV11-2	15	.	TRBJ1-6	.	CASRTPEQLNSPLHF	TGTGCCAGCAGAACCCCGGAACAGCTGAACTCACCCCTCCACTTT
TRBV10-3	12	once	TRBJ1-2	.	CAIRGLDYGYTF	TGTGCCATCAGGGGGCTGGACTATGGCTACACCTTC
TRBV5-4	12	.	TRBJ1-1	.	CASSERGLEAFF	TGTGCCAGCAGCGAGCGGGGTCTGGAAGCTTTCTTT
TRBV30	14	.	TRBJ2-7	TRBD1	CAWSPGQGAGEQYF	TGTGCCTGGAGTCCGGGACAGGGGGCGGGGGAGCAGTACTTC
TRBV3-1/TRBV3-2	15	.	TRBJ2-7	.	CASSQAGLQTYEQYF	TGTGCCAGCAGCCAAGCTGGACTGCAGACCTACGAGCAGTACTTC
TRBV10-1	14	.	TRBJ1-1	TRBD1	CASSETGGDTEAFF	TGCGCCAGCAGTGAGACAGGGGGGGACACTGAAGCTTTCTTT
TRBV6-5	16	.	TRBJ2-5	TRBD2	CASSYRLWGGVETQYF	TGTGCCAGCAGTTACCGTTTATGGGGGGGGGTAGAGACCCAGTACTTC
TRBV5-1	14	.	TRBJ2-7	TRBD1	CASSLVGDRYEQYF	TGCGCCAGCAGCTTGGTCGGGGACAGATACGAGCAGTACTTC
TRBV28	14	.	TRBJ1-6	.	CASSTQTYNSPLHF	TGTGCCAGCAGTACACAGACCTATAATTCACCCCTCCACTTT
TRBV19	13	once	TRBJ2-2	.	CASSYGSTGELFF	TGTGCCAGTAGCTACGGGTCCACCGGGGAGCTGTTTTTT
TRBV18	16	.	TRBJ2-7	TRBD1	CASSPFSRGQGNEQYF	TGTGCCAGCTCACCCTTTTCGAGGGGGCAAGGAAACGAGCAGTACTTC
TRBV10-3	16	.	TRBJ2-1	TRBD2	CAIKDSGRASYNEQFF	TGTGCCATCAAAGACAGCGGGAGGGCATCCTACAATGAGCAGTTCTTC
TRBV7-6	18	.	TRBJ2-3	TRBD1	CASSLAPSTGGRTDTQYF	TGTGCCAGCAGCTTAGCGCCCTCGACAGGGGGGAGGACAGATACGCAGTATTTT
TRBV19	11	.	TRBJ1-2	.	CASVRGYGYTF	TGTGCCAGTGTTCGCGGCTATGGCTACACCTTC
TRBV15	15	.	TRBJ1-1	TRBD1	CATSRENLGQVEAFF	TGTGCCACCAGCAGAGAAAACCTAGGACAGGTAGAAGCTTTCTTT
TRBV28	15	few	TRBJ1-3	TRBD1	CASSDTGASGNTIYF	TGTGCCAGCAGCGATACAGGGGCTTCTGGAAACACCATATATTTT
TRBV19	13	.	TRBJ1-2	.	CASSGTLADGYTF	TGTGCCAGTAGTGGCACATTAGCCGATGGCTACACCTTC
TRBV4-3	14	few	TRBJ2-3	.	CASSQEFSSDTQYF	TGCGCCAGCAGCCAAGAATTTAGTTCAGATACGCAGTATTTT
TRBV18	14	.	TRBJ2-7	.	CASSPRPPPGEQYF	TGTGCCAGCTCACCCCGTCCCCCCCCGGGCGAGCAGTACTTC
TRBV7-2	15	few	TRBJ1-4	.	CASSQGGSTNEKLFF	TGTGCCAGCAGCCAAGGCGGTTCAACTAATGAAAAACTGTTTTTT
TRBV6-2/TRBV6-3	14	.	TRBJ2-1	TRBD2	CASSYSGLGNEQFF	TGTGCCAGCAGTTACTCCGGACTAGGCAATGAGCAGTTCTTC
TRBV6-5	15	few	TRBJ2-2	TRBD1	CASSTRDRGTGELFF	TGTGCCAGCAGTACCCGGGACAGGGGTACCGGGGAGCTGTTTTTT
TRBV28	16	once	TRBJ2-1	TRBD2	CASTIESGRIRNEQFF	TGTGCCAGCACTATCGAAAGCGGGAGAATCAGAAATGAGCAGTTCTTC
TRBV10-2	14	.	TRBJ1-2	TRBD1	CASSLNRGDYGYTF	TGCGCCAGCAGTTTAAACAGGGGCGACTATGGCTACACCTTC
TRBV5-8	15	.	TRBJ1-1	.	CASSLVQTDFTEAFF	TGTGCCAGCAGCTTGGTACAGACAGATTTCACTGAAGCTTTCTTT
TRBV19	13	.	TRBJ2-4	.	CASIRSGDNIQYF	TGTGCCAGTATTCGTTCAGGGGACAACATTCAGTACTTC
TRBV5-1	13	few	TRBJ1-1	.	CASKPDRNTEAFF	TGCGCCAGCAAACCGGACAGAAACACTGAAGCTTTCTTT
TRBV12-3/TRBV12-4	13	.	TRBJ1-1	.	CASSQGWVTEAFF	TGTGCCAGCAGCCAGGGTTGGGTCACTGAAGCTTTCTTT
TRBV7-9	14	.	TRBJ2-3	TRBD2	CASSSRLAGHTQYF	TGTGCCAGCAGCTCACGACTAGCGGGGCATACGCAGTATTTT
TRBV9	15	.	TRBJ1-4	.	CASSVGVGAREKLFF	TGTGCCAGCAGCGTTGGAGTGGGGGCTCGAGAAAAACTGTTTTTT
TRBV27	13	few	TRBJ1-5	.	CASSIRDIGPQHF	TGTGCCAGCAGTATCCGGGACATTGGGCCCCAGCATTTT
TRBV5-1	14	.	TRBJ1-4	.	CASSLQDSNEKLFF	TGCGCCAGCAGCTTACAGGACAGTAATGAAAAACTGTTTTTT
TRBV7-9	16	.	TRBJ2-3	TRBD2	CASSKSIAGVVDTQYF	TGTGCCAGCAGCAAATCCATAGCGGGAGTCGTAGATACGCAGTATTTT
TRBV7-9	13	once	TRBJ2-7	TRBD2	CASSPTSDYEQYF	TGTGCCAGCAGCCCAACTAGCGACTACGAGCAGTACTTC
TRBV13	15	.	TRBJ2-5	.	CASARGGDPQETQYF	TGTGCCAGCGCTCGCGGCGGGGACCCCCAAGAGACCCAGTACTTC
TRBV4-1	14	.	TRBJ2-7	.	CASSQVAGVYEQYF	TGCGCCAGCAGCCAGGTTGCAGGGGTCTACGAGCAGTACTTC
TRBV7-9	16	.	TRBJ2-7	TRBD1	CASSFHTTGGSGEQYF	TGTGCCAGCAGCTTCCACACGACAGGGGGCTCTGGCGAGCAGTACTTC
TRBV5-4	14	.	TRBJ2-2	TRBD2	CASSAGGGTGELFF	TGTGCCAGCAGCGCCGGGGGGGGCACCGGGGAGCTGTTTTTT
TRBV5-1	16	many	TRBJ1-1	.	CASSQGGQSLVTEAFF	TGCGCCAGCAGCCAAGGCGGACAGAGTTTGGTCACTGAAGCTTTCTTT
TRBV6-2/TRBV6-3	16	.	TRBJ1-5	.	CASSYRGWNSNQPQHF	TGTGCCAGCAGTTATCGAGGGTGGAATAGCAATCAGCCCCAGCATTTT
TRBV24-1	14	.	TRBJ2-7	.	CATSEPRTCYEQYF	TGTGCCACCAGTGAACCCAGGACTTGCTACGAGCAGTACTTC
TRBV29-1	13	once	TRBJ2-1	.	CSVLLASYNEQFF	TGCAGCGTTCTGCTAGCGAGCTACAATGAGCAGTTCTTC
TRBV18	13	.	TRBJ1-5	TRBD1	CASSPDRNQPQHF	TGTGCCAGCTCCCCGGACAGGAATCAGCCCCAGCATTTT
TRBV25-1	12	.	TRBJ2-7	.	CASSTGSDEQYF	TGTGCCAGCAGTACAGGGTCCGACGAGCAGTACTTC
TRBV27	14	.	TRBJ1-5	TRBD1	CASSFRGLNQPQHF	TGTGCCAGCAGTTTCAGGGGGCTCAATCAGCCCCAGCATTTT
TRBV28	14	.	TRBJ2-7	.	CASSLLRTAYEQYF	TGTGCCAGCAGTTTACTTCGGACAGCGTACGAGCAGTACTTC
TRBV18	17	.	TRBJ2-3	TRBD2	CASSPTHTSDRTDTQYF	TGTGCCAGCTCACCAACCCATACTAGCGACCGCACAGATACGCAGTATTTT
TRBV21-1	16	.	TRBJ2-1	.	CASSKEAMTRDNEQFF	TGTGCCAGCAGCAAAGAGGCAATGACTAGGGACAATGAGCAGTTCTTC
TRBV18	17	.	TRBJ1-5	.	CASSPDKGVVGNQPQHF	TGTGCCAGCTCACCAGACAAGGGGGTGGTGGGCAATCAGCCCCAGCATTTT
TRBV27	13	.	TRBJ2-3	.	CASRDSHTDTQYF	TGTGCCAGCAGGGACTCCCACACAGATACGCAGTATTTT
TRBV5-6	12	.	TRBJ2-3	.	CASRGATDTQYF	TGTGCCAGCAGGGGGGCCACAGATACGCAGTATTTT
TRBV7-8	13	few	TRBJ2-7	.	CASSRTESYEQYF	TGTGCCAGCAGCCGAACAGAGTCCTACGAGCAGTACTTC
TRBV28	14	.	TRBJ1-2	TRBD1	CASSFGRGNYGYTF	TGTGCCAGCAGTTTTGGCAGGGGGAACTATGGCTACACCTTC
TRBV29-1	13	.	TRBJ2-7	.	CSVEYPGSYEQYF	TGCAGCGTAGAATACCCAGGATCCTACGAGCAGTACTTC
TRBV5-6	16	many	TRBJ1-2	.	CASSRGRQAANYGYTF	TGTGCCAGCAGCCGGGGAAGACAGGCAGCCAACTATGGCTACACCTTC